A selection of T cell receptor beta chains follows, all from one sample in a study of blood T cell repertoires in COVID-19. TCRdb keeps only in-frame clones here, not all; method: immunoSEQ multiplex PCR. Here the sample spans about 140,000 clones, about 82% being singletons. The sample taken for sequencing was peripheral blood. The source is a woman aged 60-75 years with acute or convalescent COVID-19. The CDR3 runs from the conserved cysteine through the conserved F or W. The order of the fields is J gene, D gene, V gene, clone size, CDR3 DNA, CDR3 protein. D genes are given only for firm matches. Size is stated for part of the rows, as once, few or many counts, or as a class when the clone is expanded.

j_call: TRBJ2-7
d_call: TRBD2
v_call: TRBV2
clone_size: -
cdr3_nt: TGTGCCAGCAGGGGCGGGGGGCAGTACTTC
cdr3_aa: CASRGGGQYF

j_call: TRBJ1-1
d_call: -
v_call: TRBV28
clone_size: -
cdr3_nt: TGTGCCAGCAGTAACAGCGGGTCGGGTCGGGCTGAAGCTTTCTTT
cdr3_aa: CASSNSGSGRAEAFF

j_call: TRBJ1-6
d_call: -
v_call: TRBV2
clone_size: -
cdr3_nt: TGTGCCAGCCCCGGGGGTGTAAATTCACCCCTCCACTTT
cdr3_aa: CASPGGVNSPLHF

j_call: TRBJ2-1
d_call: TRBD2
v_call: TRBV27
clone_size: -
cdr3_nt: TGTGCCAGCAGTTTTCGGGGGGGGGATATGGAGCAGTTCTTC
cdr3_aa: CASSFRGGDMEQFF

j_call: TRBJ2-2
d_call: -
v_call: TRBV7-9
clone_size: -
cdr3_nt: TGTGCCAGCAGCTCCTCTCCAGGGGAAACAAACACCGGGGAGCTGTTTTTT
cdr3_aa: CASSSSPGETNTGELFF

j_call: TRBJ2-1
d_call: -
v_call: TRBV4-3
clone_size: medium-sized
cdr3_nt: TGCGCCAGCAGCCAAGAAGCATCGACGGGTGAGCAGTTCTTC
cdr3_aa: CASSQEASTGEQFF

j_call: TRBJ2-3
d_call: TRBD2
v_call: TRBV7-3
clone_size: -
cdr3_nt: TGTGCCAGCAGCCGAACCGGGACTAGCGGGGGTAGGGCAGATACGCAGTATTTT
cdr3_aa: CASSRTGTSGGRADTQYF

j_call: TRBJ2-2
d_call: TRBD2
v_call: TRBV19
clone_size: -
cdr3_nt: TGTGCCAGTAACCCAAGGACTAGCGGGTACACCGGGGAGCTGTTTTTT
cdr3_aa: CASNPRTSGYTGELFF

j_call: TRBJ1-1
d_call: -
v_call: TRBV27
clone_size: -
cdr3_nt: TGTGCCAGCAGTCCTTTTCCGAACACTGAAGCTTTCTTT
cdr3_aa: CASSPFPNTEAFF

j_call: TRBJ2-1
d_call: -
v_call: TRBV7-6
clone_size: -
cdr3_nt: TGTGCCAGCAGCTTAGTTTCAGCTAACTACGGCTACATGAGTGAGCAGTTCTTC
cdr3_aa: CASSLVSANYGYMSEQFF

j_call: TRBJ2-3
d_call: TRBD1
v_call: TRBV28
clone_size: -
cdr3_nt: TGTGCCAGTGGGACAGGGGGCTTTACAGATACGCAGTATTTT
cdr3_aa: CASGTGGFTDTQYF

j_call: TRBJ2-3
d_call: -
v_call: TRBV10-1
clone_size: -
cdr3_nt: TGCGCCAGCAGTGAGGAGCGTTCCCTCACAGATACGCAGTATTTT
cdr3_aa: CASSEERSLTDTQYF

j_call: TRBJ2-6
d_call: -
v_call: TRBV7-2
clone_size: -
cdr3_nt: TGTGCCAGCAGCTTAGCGGCGTGGCAGGGGGGATCTGGGGCCAACGTCCTGACTTTC
cdr3_aa: CASSLAAWQGGSGANVLTF

j_call: TRBJ1-5
d_call: -
v_call: TRBV28
clone_size: -
cdr3_nt: TGTGCCAGCAGGGCGGCAGCGGGAACGTACCAGCCCCAGCATTTT
cdr3_aa: CASRAAAGTYQPQHF

j_call: TRBJ2-5
d_call: -
v_call: TRBV30
clone_size: -
cdr3_nt: TGTGCCTGGAGTCCACTTATCCAAGAGACCCAGTACTTC
cdr3_aa: CAWSPLIQETQYF